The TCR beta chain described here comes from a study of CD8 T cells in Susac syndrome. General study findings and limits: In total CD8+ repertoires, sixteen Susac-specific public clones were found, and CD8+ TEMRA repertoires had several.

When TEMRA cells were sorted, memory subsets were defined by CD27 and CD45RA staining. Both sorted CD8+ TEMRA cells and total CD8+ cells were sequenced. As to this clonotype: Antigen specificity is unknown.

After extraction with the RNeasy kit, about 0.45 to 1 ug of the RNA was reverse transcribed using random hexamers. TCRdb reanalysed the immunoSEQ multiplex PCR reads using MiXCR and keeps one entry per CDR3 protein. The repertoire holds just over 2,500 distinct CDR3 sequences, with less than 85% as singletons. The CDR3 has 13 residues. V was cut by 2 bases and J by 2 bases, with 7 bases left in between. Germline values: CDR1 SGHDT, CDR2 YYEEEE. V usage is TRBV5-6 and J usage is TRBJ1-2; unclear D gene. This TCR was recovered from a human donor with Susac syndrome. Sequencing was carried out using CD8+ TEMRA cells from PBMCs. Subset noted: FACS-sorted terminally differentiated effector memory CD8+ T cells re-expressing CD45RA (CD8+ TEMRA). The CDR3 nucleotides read TGTGCCAGCAGCTTAACAGACAACTATGGCTACACCTTC. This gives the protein CASSLTDNYGYTF.